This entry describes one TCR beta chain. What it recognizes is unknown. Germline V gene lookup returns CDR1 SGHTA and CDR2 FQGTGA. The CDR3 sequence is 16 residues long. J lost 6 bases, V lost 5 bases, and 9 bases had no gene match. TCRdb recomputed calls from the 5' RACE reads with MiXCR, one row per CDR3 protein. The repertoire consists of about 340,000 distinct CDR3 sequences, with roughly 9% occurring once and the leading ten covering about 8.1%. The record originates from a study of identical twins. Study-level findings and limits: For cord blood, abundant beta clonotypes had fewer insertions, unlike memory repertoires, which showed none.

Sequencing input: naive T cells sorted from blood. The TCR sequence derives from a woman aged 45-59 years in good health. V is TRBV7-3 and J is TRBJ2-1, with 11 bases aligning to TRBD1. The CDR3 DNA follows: TGTGCCAGCAGCCCCAACCCCGGGACAGGGGGCAATGAGCAGTTCTTC. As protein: CASSPNPGTGGNEQFF.